This T cell receptor beta chain emerged from a study of blood T cell repertoires in COVID-19. At the level of the study: Both acute and convalescent COVID-19 samples were obtained from the United States, Italy and Spain.

This clone was seen once. The assay was immunoSEQ multiplex PCR, and TCRdb's table has in-frame clones only and misses some. Among tens of thousands of clones listed, about four fifths were seen once. This CDR3 has 19 residues. The sample comprised peripheral blood. The clonotype originates from a human donor in a cohort sampled during active COVID-19. V gene TRBV21-1 combines with J gene TRBJ2-7; whether TRBD2, the table's D call, matches the DNA was not checked. TRBV21-1 is an annotated pseudogene. This CDR3 is CASSKERGLADVEVYEQYF. The CDR3, as DNA: TGTGCCAGCAGCAAAGAGCGGGGCCTGGCAGACGTTGAGGTATACGAGCAGTACTTC.